This entry lists 7 T cell receptor beta chains sequenced from one sample in a study of cytomegalovirus exposure and HLA in healthy donors. Researchers ran the PCR with 60 Vbeta and 13 Jbeta primers. Repertoires were generated with immunoSEQ multiplex PCR, while TCRdb's copy carries only in-frame clones and drops some. The table shows around 99,000 clones, with about three quarters occurring only once. Source material: PBMCs. The receptor set was obtained from a man aged 50 or older in good health and CMV-seropositive.

The J gene is TRBJ2-3, the V gene TRBV7-6; D might be TRBD2 (7 bases). CDR1 is SGHVS and CDR2 is FNYEAQ in the germline V gene. V was shortened by 4 bases and J by 4 bases, with 18 bases between the two germline ends. The CDR3 spans 16 residues. The CDR3: CASSYQVRGGADTQYF. CDR3 sequence (DNA): TGTGCCAGCAGCTACCAGGTCAGGGGAGGGGCAGATACGCAGTATTTT.

This clone is a singleton in its sample. The gene calls are TRBV28 and TRBJ1-2; D not certain. Deletions cut 2 bases from V and 13 bases from J, with 17 bases between. CDR1 and CDR2 from the germline V gene are MDHEN and SYDVKM. The CDR3 sequence is 13 residues long. CDR3 region: CASSLMSGTLRTF. In nucleotides, the CDR3 is TGTGCCAGCAGTTTAATGTCGGGAACCCTGCGCACCTTC.

The chain carries TRBV7-6 and TRBJ2-1; TRBD2 matches at 10 bases. The CDR3 consists of 15 residues. The germline gives CDR1 SGHVS, CDR2 FNYEAQ. J was trimmed by 4 bases and V by 5 bases; bases with no gene match: 5. The CDR3 loop is CASSALAGIYNEQFF. The CDR3 DNA reads as TGTGCCAGCAGCGCACTAGCGGGGATTTACAATGAGCAGTTCTTC.

The chain joins TRBV9 to TRBJ1-5, with D perhaps TRBD1 (5 bases). Germline V gene lookup returns CDR1 SGDLS and CDR2 YYNGEE. V was clipped by 6 bases and J by 7 bases, with 17 bases between them. The CDR3 contains 14 residues. The CDR3 loop reads CASNGAGAGQPQHF. The DNA of the CDR3 is TGTGCCAGCAATGGGGCAGGCGCGGGGCAGCCCCAGCATTTT.

Only a few counts were recorded for this clone. The chain links TRBV6-1 to TRBJ1-3; weak D call: TRBD1 (6 bases). Germline CDR1 reads MNHNS; CDR2 reads SASEGT. CDR3 length equals 15 residues. V was shortened by 6 bases and J by 0 bases, with 12 bases between the two germline ends. CDR3 bases: TGTGCCAGCAGCCAACAGGGCTTCTCTGGAAACACCATATATTTT. It codes for CASSQQGFSGNTIYF.

The genes are TRBV11-2 and TRBJ2-7; 14 bases fit TRBD2. CDR3 length: 16 amino acids. Per germline, CDR1 SGHAT and CDR2 FQNNGV. V lost 5 bases, J lost 2 bases, and 5 bases stayed unmatched. DNA for the CDR3: TGTGCCAGCAGCACAGGGACTAGCGGGGGCCCCTACGAGCAGTACTTC. Translating gives CASSTGTSGGPYEQYF.

V gene TRBV6-1 combines with J gene TRBJ2-2; 8 bases are a match to TRBD2. The junction had 9 bases not matched to a gene; V was cut back by 2 bases and J by 7 bases. This CDR3 is 16 amino acids long. In germline, CDR1 is MNHNS, CDR2 SASEGT. CDR3 in amino acids: CASSEQPGGGFGELFF. DNA of the CDR3: TGTGCCAGCAGTGAACAGCCGGGGGGGGGATTCGGGGAGCTGTTTTTT.